The TCR beta chain under discussion was sequenced for a study of CD8+ T cells in alopecia areata. cDNA reverse transcribed from extracted RNA served as the sequencing template. TCRdb keeps only in-frame clones here, not all; method: immunoSEQ multiplex PCR. Of over 110,000 clones listed, approximately 51% are singletons. The CDR3 is 14 amino acids. The V segment lost 7 bases and the J segment 3 bases; nucleotides outside the gene matches: 3. From germline, CDR1 is MNHNS and CDR2 SASEGT. The study team obtained lesional scalp punch biopsies and peripheral blood from alopecia areata patients. Specimen: CD4+ T cells sorted from blood, collected at week 0. The receptor was derived from a human donor with alopecia areata. The chain combines TRBV6-1 with TRBJ2-3; 11 nucleotides line up with TRBD2. The CDR3 region is CASKGTSGTDTQYF. The CDR3 nucleotides are TGTGCCAGCAAAGGGACTAGCGGAACAGATACGCAGTATTTT.